Described below is a single T cell receptor beta chain sequence and its context. The target antigen is unknown. The ends were cut back, 2 bases at V and 1 base at J, with 9 bases in the middle. Germline CDR1 DFQATT, CDR2 SNEGSKA (reference sequence). The CDR3 is made up of 13 amino acids. The source of the sample is a study of T cells in Graves' hyperthyroidism and ophthalmopathy. Amplification targeted TCR beta CDR3 regions from RNA transcripts. HTBI primers were used for first-round RT-PCR of the TCR CDR3. TCRdb reprocessed the multiplex PCR reads with MiXCR, giving one entry per CDR3 protein. Here the sample spans about 300,000 distinct CDR3 sequences, roughly 17% being singletons. The patients, who ranged from 18 to 65 in age, presented with newly diagnosed hyperthyroidism lasting under 2 months. Exclusion of patients followed from uncontrolled infection, other autoimmune disease, pregnancy or lactation. Each 10 ml fresh peripheral blood draw supplied the PBMCs.

Study conclusions and caveats: Most clonotypes expanded in the thyroid (above 0.001) were also present in blood.

The TCR was taken from a man aged 25-45 years with Graves' hyperthyroidism. The chain recombines TRBV20-1 with TRBJ2-7; D not certain. The sample comprised blood. As DNA, the CDR3 is TGCAGTGCTAGACAGGCGTTATCCTACGAGCAGTACTTC. Amino acid sequence: CSARQALSYEQYF.